This TCR beta chain came from a study of cytomegalovirus exposure and HLA in healthy donors. Findings and caveats of the study: V- and J-gene trimming of TCR beta was linked (in a later analysis) to a missense DCLRE1C variant. TCR beta sequences reportedly predicted most subjects' HLA-A and HLA-B alleles accurately.

The PCR made use of 60 Vbeta and 13 Jbeta primers. Repertoires were generated with immunoSEQ multiplex PCR, while TCRdb's copy carries only in-frame clones and drops some. The sample holds about 140,000 clones; approximately 80% are singletons and the top ten take about 2.2%. V was pared by 6 bases and J by 6 bases, with 11 bases between. CDR1 and CDR2 (germline): SGHRS, YFSETQ. CDR3 length equals 12 residues. Though nominally healthy at sampling, donors likely had unrecorded immune exposures. This clone has a handful of counts. The antigen remains unidentified. The V and J genes are TRBV5-1 and TRBJ2-3; a possible D gene is TRBD2 (5 bases). This clonotype was obtained from a young woman in good health and CMV-seropositive. Sequencing was done on a sample of PBMCs. CDR3 sequence: CASKWGDDTQYF. CDR3 in DNA: TGCGCCAGCAAGTGGGGAGATGATACGCAGTATTTT. Variable domain in full (rest from reference TRBV5-1 and TRBJ2-3): KAGVTQTPRYLIKTRGQQVTLSCSPISGHRSVSWYQQTPGQGLQFLFEYFSETQRNKGNFPGRFSGRQFSNSRSEMNVSTLELGDSALYLCASKWGDDTQYFGPGTRLTVL.